This T cell receptor beta chain was identified in a study of TIL therapy for anti-PD-1-resistant metastatic lung cancer. At the level of the study: Most patients had lung adenocarcinoma; a handful of tumors were EGFR-mutant, two ALK-rearranged; half smoked currently or formerly. By whole-exome sequencing, median non-synonymous tumor mutation burden was approximately 1.6 mutations per megabase.

The time point: pre-treatment sample, taken before nivolumab and TIL therapy. Trimming took 0 bases from V and 6 from J, leaving 11 bases between them. Per germline, CDR1 SGHRS and CDR2 YFSETQ. The CDR3 sequence is 14 residues long. This was the immunoSEQ v3 assay. Each library reached 1.9 million or so read pairs, or roughly 4.5-6 million at deep level. TCRdb's table, derived via immunoSEQ multiplex PCR, lists solely in-frame clones and lacks some. The sample lists tens of thousands of clones, 79% occurring once. Sample: blood, taken at baseline. The origin of this receptor is a man between 65 and 85 years old with non-small cell lung cancer. The chain is built from TRBV5-1 and TRBJ2-3, with D possibly TRBD2 on 5 matching bases. The CDR3 DNA is TGCGCCAGCAGCTTGGCTAGCCTTCGGGATACGCAGTATTTT. It yields the protein CASSLASLRDTQYF.